Below, one T cell receptor (beta chain) is given with its context. This sample was taken from a study of blood T cell repertoires in COVID-19. Study overall: Collection of acute and convalescent COVID-19 samples took place in the United States, Italy and Spain.

The CDR3 is 14 residues long. Germline CDR1 and CDR2: SGHRS and YFSETQ. Trimming stripped 2 bases from V and 4 bases from J, with 10 bases between. Sequenced by immunoSEQ multiplex PCR; TCRdb stores in-frame clones only, minus some. The sample contains about 140,000 clones, around 89% of which appear only once. The sequence derives from a woman older than 75 with acute or convalescent COVID-19. The chain links TRBV5-1 to TRBJ1-3, with a tentative D call TRBD1 (6 bases). Sequencing was carried out using peripheral blood. CDR3 residues: CASSLTQGGNTIYF. The CDR3 coding sequence is TGCGCCAGCAGCTTAACGCAGGGGGGAAACACCATATATTTT.